Each of the 26 T cell receptor beta chains below was sequenced from the same sample in a study of cytomegalovirus exposure and HLA in healthy donors. Both 60 Vbeta primers and 13 Jbeta primers went into the PCR. Sequencing was performed with immunoSEQ multiplex PCR; in TCRdb, only in-frame clones are kept and a portion is missing. The sample carries roughly 160,000 clones, approximately 80% recorded once. The sample was PBMCs. These receptors all stem from a man aged 18 to 29 in good health and CMV-seropositive.

The gene calls are TRBV25-1 and TRBJ2-2; TRBD1 might be the D (5 bases). CDR1 is MGHDK, CDR2 SYGVNS, per germline. V was trimmed by 5 bases and J by 0 bases, leaving 10 bases between them. The CDR3 covers 15 residues. This chain's CDR3 is CASSISGPNTGELFF. The CDR3 DNA reads as TGTGCCAGCAGTATCTCAGGGCCGAACACCGGGGAGCTGTTTTTT.

The chain uses TRBV19 and TRBJ2-4, with a tentative D call TRBD2 (5 bases). Germline V lookup: CDR1 LNHDA, CDR2 SQIVND (reference sequence). The CDR3 contains 16 residues. V shed 6 bases and J shed 0 bases, with 15 bases lying between them. CDR3 DNA: TGTGCCAGTAGCGAATTCGGGGTCCTAGCCAAAAACATTCAGTACTTC. This translates into CASSEFGVLAKNIQYF.

The chain couples TRBV5-8 to TRBJ2-1; weak D call: TRBD2 (6 bases). The CDR3 length is 16 residues. V lost 0 bases and J 0 bases, leaving 10 bases between the germline ends. CDR1 and CDR2 (germline): SGHTS, YDEGEE. CDR3 amino acids: CASSLAAGSSYNEQFF. The DNA of the CDR3 is TGTGCCAGCAGCTTGGCGGCCGGGAGCTCCTACAATGAGCAGTTCTTC.

This clone has a handful of counts. The chain has TRBV2 and TRBJ1-2, with D perhaps TRBD1 (6 bases). CDR1 and CDR2 (germline): SNHLY, FYNNEI. This CDR3 comprises 14 residues. Between the trimmed V and J ends, which lost 1 base and 4 bases, there was a span of 10 bases. The CDR3 spells CASSEVLQGYGYTF. The CDR3, as DNA: TGTGCCAGCAGTGAAGTGTTACAGGGCTATGGCTACACCTTC.

The V call is TRBV30, the J call TRBJ1-6, with D unclear. V shed 4 bases and J shed 8 bases, with 18 bases lying between them. Germline values: CDR1 GTSNPN, CDR2 SVGIG (reference sequence). The CDR3 has 15 amino acids. CDR3: CAWTHLPLMHSPLHF. CDR3 nucleotide sequence: TGTGCCTGGACCCACCTCCCCCTAATGCATTCACCCCTCCACTTT. Based on the CDR3 plus reference TRBV30 and TRBJ1-6, the full variable domain is SQTIHQWPATLVQPVGSPLSLECTVEGTSNPNLYWYRQAAGRGLQLLFYSVGIGQISSEVPQNLSASRPQDRQFILSSKKLLLSDSGFYLCAWTHLPLMHSPLHFGNGTRLTVT.

V is TRBV21-1 and J is TRBJ1-1; the table gives TRBD1 as D, unverified against the DNA. TRBV21-1 is a recognized pseudogene. CDR3 size: 15 residues. In nucleotides, the CDR3 is TGTGCCAGCAGCAAAATGGACATTCTGAACACTGAAGCTTTCTTT. The encoded protein is CASSKMDILNTEAFF.

This chain joins TRBV13 and TRBJ1-3; D call uncertain. Germline V gene data show CDR1 as PRHDT and CDR2 as FYEKMQ (reference sequence). The V end was cut by 5 bases, the J end by 5 bases, with 7 bases between. The CDR3 totals 12 residues. CDR3 coding DNA: TGTGCCAGCAGCCCCCAGAGAAACACCATATATTTT. Its translation: CASSPQRNTIYF.

The genes are TRBV7-2 and TRBJ2-6; D call uncertain. The germline V and J ends were trimmed by 7 bases and 0 bases, with 7 bases remaining between them. The germline CDR1 and CDR2 sequences are SGHTA and FQGNSA. The length of the CDR3 is 14 residues. CDR3 sequence (DNA): TGTGCCAGCACCGTATCCTCTGGGGCCAACGTCCTGACTTTC. Translating gives CASTVSSGANVLTF.

CDR3 sequence reads: CASSFPTGREAFF. The CDR3 nucleotides are TGTGCCAGCAGCTTTCCGACCGGGAGGGAAGCTTTCTTT. J is TRBJ1-1 and V is TRBV5-4; D is ambiguous. This CDR3 has 13 amino acids. Germline V gives CDR1 SGHNT, CDR2 YYREEE (reference sequence). V was cut by 2 bases and J by 8 bases, with 13 bases left in between.

The chain combines TRBV9 with TRBJ2-1; D not resolved. The germline V gene encodes CDR1 SGDLS and CDR2 YYNGEE. The ends were cut back, 0 bases at V and 2 bases at J, with 12 bases in the middle. The CDR3 has 16 amino acids. The CDR3 sequence is CASSVEGNYPYNEQFF. Written as DNA, the CDR3 is TGTGCCAGCAGCGTAGAAGGAAACTACCCCTACAATGAGCAGTTCTTC.

The chain links TRBV29-1 to TRBJ1-1; 8 nucleotides agree with TRBD1. The junction had 16 bases not matched to a gene; V was cut back by 6 bases and J by 4 bases. Per germline, CDR1 SQVTM and CDR2 ANQGSEA. This CDR3 is built from 16 residues. CDR3 residues: CSVRFRQGAMGTEAFF. DNA for the CDR3: TGCAGCGTCCGATTCCGGCAGGGGGCGATGGGCACTGAAGCTTTCTTT.

The chain links TRBV7-2 to TRBJ1-2; D is unresolved. This CDR3 contains 14 residues. The germline V and J ends were trimmed by 5 bases and 8 bases, with 18 bases remaining between them. Germline V gene lookup returns CDR1 SGHTA and CDR2 FQGNSA. CDR3 DNA sequence: TGTGCCAGCAGCGTATCTTCAGGTTCCAGAGGCTACACCTTC. The encoded protein is CASSVSSGSRGYTF.

The chain has TRBV25-1 and TRBJ2-6, with D perhaps matching TRBD1 (6 bases). This CDR3 has 15 residues. Per the germline V gene, CDR1 is MGHDK and CDR2 is SYGVNS. V shed 4 bases and J shed 0 bases, with 7 bases lying between them. This chain's CDR3 is CASSVTGSGANVLTF. CDR3 DNA: TGTGCCAGCAGTGTGACAGGCTCTGGGGCCAACGTCCTGACTTTC.

The V call is TRBV9, the J call TRBJ2-3; 8 nucleotides agree with TRBD2. Germline V gene lookup returns CDR1 SGDLS and CDR2 YYNGEE. This CDR3 spans 16 amino acids. Germline trimming cut 3 bases from V and 0 bases from J; bases unmatched to any gene: 6. CDR3 in DNA: TGTGCCAGCAGCGGTAGGGCTAGCGGGAGCACAGATACGCAGTATTTT. Translating it yields CASSGRASGSTDTQYF.

This chain uses TRBV6-5 with TRBJ2-1, with D hard to call. V lost 8 bases, J lost 0 bases, and 8 bases lay in between. Germline CDR1 MNHEY, CDR2 SVGAGI. The length of the CDR3 is 13 residues. The CDR3 DNA reads TGTGCCAGCGCTAGAAACTCCTACAATGAGCAGTTCTTC. Translating gives CASARNSYNEQFF.

The chain couples TRBV5-1 to TRBJ1-1; perhaps TRBD1 as D (6 bases). The ends were cut back, 2 bases at V and 1 base at J, with 15 bases in the middle. CDR3 length equals 16 residues. The germline V gene has CDR1 SGHRS and CDR2 YFSETQ. The CDR3 loop is CASSFGPSRGNTEAFF. CDR3 sequence (DNA): TGCGCCAGCAGCTTCGGGCCTTCCAGGGGGAACACTGAAGCTTTCTTT.

The chain joins TRBV7-2 to TRBJ1-1; TRBD1 is a possible D gene (6 bases). The length of the CDR3 is 14 residues. Between the trimmed V and J ends, which lost 5 bases and 1 base, there was a span of 11 bases. The V gene's germline CDR1 is SGHTA and CDR2 FQGNSA. The CDR3 sequence is CASSKNRENTEAFF. CDR3 nucleotide sequence: TGTGCCAGCAGCAAGAACAGGGAGAACACTGAAGCTTTCTTT.

In this sample, this clone turned up once. The chain couples TRBV5-1 to TRBJ2-5; 7 nucleotides agree with TRBD1. Germline V gene sequence: CDR1 SGHRS, CDR2 YFSETQ. The CDR3 spans 15 residues. Losses at the gene ends were 0 bases for V and 5 bases for J; bases not matched to a gene: 7. CDR3 bases: TGCGCCAGCAGCTTGGAAGACAGGGCCGGGGAGACCCAGTACTTC. The encoded protein is CASSLEDRAGETQYF. The full variable domain, its missing parts supplied by reference TRBV5-1 and TRBJ2-5, is KAGVTQTPRYLIKTRGQQVTLSCSPISGHRSVSWYQQTPGQGLQFLFEYFSETQRNKGNFPGRFSGRQFSNSRSEMNVSTLELGDSALYLCASSLEDRAGETQYFGPGTRLLVL.

The chain couples TRBV7-9 to TRBJ2-7; D not resolved. Trimming took 5 bases from V and 2 from J, leaving 13 bases between them. CDR1 SEHNR and CDR2 FQNEAQ come from the germline V gene (reference sequence). The CDR3 loop spans 14 amino acids. This CDR3 reads CASSPRPDTYEQYF. CDR3 DNA: TGTGCCAGCAGCCCCCGCCCAGATACCTACGAGCAGTACTTC.

This clone showed up just once. V gene TRBV7-9 combines with J gene TRBJ1-2; 7 nucleotides match TRBD1. This CDR3 contains 14 residues. The junction had 5 bases not matched to a gene; V was cut back by 7 bases and J by 0 bases. Per the germline V gene, CDR1 is SEHNR and CDR2 is FQNEAQ (reference sequence). The CDR3 DNA reads as TGTGCCAGCATCAGGACAGGACCTAACTATGGCTACACCTTC. Translated, it gives CASIRTGPNYGYTF. Together with reference TRBV7-9 and TRBJ1-2, the CDR3 gives the full variable domain: DTGVSQNPRHKITKRGQNVTFRCDPISEHNRLYWYRQTLGQGPEFLTYFQNEAQLEKSRLLSDRFSAERPKGSFSTLEIQRTEQGDSAMYLCASIRTGPNYGYTFGSGTRLTVV.

The chain links TRBV7-2 to TRBJ1-5; D gene unclear. The CDR3 has 13 residues. V dropped 6 bases and J dropped 9 bases, with 15 bases sitting between them. The germline V gene has CDR1 SGHTA and CDR2 FQGNSA. CDR3 coding DNA: TGTGCCAGCAGTCCCGGCGGGAGCTGGCCCCAGCATTTT. The encoded protein is CASSPGGSWPQHF. Together with reference TRBV7-2 and TRBJ1-5, the CDR3 gives the full variable domain: GAGVSQSPSNKVTEKGKDVELRCDPISGHTALYWYRQSLGQGLEFLIYFQGNSAPDKSGLPSDRFSAERTGGSVSTLTIQRTQQEDSAVYLCASSPGGSWPQHFGDGTRLSIL.

The chain uses TRBV18 and TRBJ1-1; maybe TRBD1 (6 bases). Trimming shortened V by 3 bases and J by 1 base, and 9 bases separated the two germline ends. Germline V lookup: CDR1 KGHSH, CDR2 LQKENI. This CDR3 spans 14 amino acids. This chain's CDR3 is CASSPEGENTEAFF. DNA for the CDR3: TGTGCCAGCTCACCCGAGGGGGAGAACACTGAAGCTTTCTTT. The whole variable domain, remainder taken from reference TRBV18 and TRBJ1-1, is NAGVMQNPRHLVRRRGQEARLRCSPMKGHSHVYWYRQLPEEGLKFMVYLQKENIIDESGMPKERFSAEFPKEGPSILRIQQVVRGDSAAYFCASSPEGENTEAFFGQGTRLTVV.

CDR3 nucleotide sequence: TGTGCCAGCAGTGCCCTACTAGGCACAGATACGCAGTATTTT. Translation: CASSALLGTDTQYF. V is TRBV2 and J is TRBJ2-3; a weak D match, TRBD2 (5 bases). This CDR3 region has 14 residues. The V end lost 4 bases, the J end lost 1 base, and 9 bases lay between the germline ends. CDR1 SNHLY and CDR2 FYNNEI come from the germline V gene.

This clone was seen more than once but under ten times. The chain has TRBV4-1 and TRBJ2-1; D perhaps matches TRBD1 (6 bases). Germline V lookup: CDR1 MGHRA, CDR2 YSYEKL. Trimming removed 0 bases from V and 6 bases from J, with 15 bases in between. CDR3 size: 16 residues. The CDR3 loop is CASSQELPGVGNEQFF. CDR3 coding DNA: TGCGCCAGCAGCCAAGAGTTACCAGGGGTAGGCAATGAGCAGTTCTTC.

This clone turned up a few times. The chain has TRBV27 and TRBJ2-2; D may be TRBD1 (6 bases). Germline V gene sequence: CDR1 MNHEY, CDR2 SMNVEV (reference sequence). Trimming removed 5 bases from V and 2 bases from J, with 12 bases in between. The CDR3 runs to 15 residues. The CDR3 protein is CASSIGTPNTGELFF. The DNA of the CDR3 is TGTGCCAGCAGTATCGGGACACCTAACACCGGGGAGCTGTTTTTT.

On this clone itself: Germline and junction disagree at one end, which may indicate a read error. The chain combines TRBV7-2 with TRBJ2-3, with a weak D call TRBD2 (5 bases). Germline V gives CDR1 SGHTA, CDR2 FQGNSA. The CDR3 is 17 amino acids. CDR3 nucleotides: TGTGCCAGCAGCCTAGCCGGGCTAGCAGCAATCACAGATACGCAGTATTTT. Amino acid sequence: CASSLAGLAAITDTQYF.